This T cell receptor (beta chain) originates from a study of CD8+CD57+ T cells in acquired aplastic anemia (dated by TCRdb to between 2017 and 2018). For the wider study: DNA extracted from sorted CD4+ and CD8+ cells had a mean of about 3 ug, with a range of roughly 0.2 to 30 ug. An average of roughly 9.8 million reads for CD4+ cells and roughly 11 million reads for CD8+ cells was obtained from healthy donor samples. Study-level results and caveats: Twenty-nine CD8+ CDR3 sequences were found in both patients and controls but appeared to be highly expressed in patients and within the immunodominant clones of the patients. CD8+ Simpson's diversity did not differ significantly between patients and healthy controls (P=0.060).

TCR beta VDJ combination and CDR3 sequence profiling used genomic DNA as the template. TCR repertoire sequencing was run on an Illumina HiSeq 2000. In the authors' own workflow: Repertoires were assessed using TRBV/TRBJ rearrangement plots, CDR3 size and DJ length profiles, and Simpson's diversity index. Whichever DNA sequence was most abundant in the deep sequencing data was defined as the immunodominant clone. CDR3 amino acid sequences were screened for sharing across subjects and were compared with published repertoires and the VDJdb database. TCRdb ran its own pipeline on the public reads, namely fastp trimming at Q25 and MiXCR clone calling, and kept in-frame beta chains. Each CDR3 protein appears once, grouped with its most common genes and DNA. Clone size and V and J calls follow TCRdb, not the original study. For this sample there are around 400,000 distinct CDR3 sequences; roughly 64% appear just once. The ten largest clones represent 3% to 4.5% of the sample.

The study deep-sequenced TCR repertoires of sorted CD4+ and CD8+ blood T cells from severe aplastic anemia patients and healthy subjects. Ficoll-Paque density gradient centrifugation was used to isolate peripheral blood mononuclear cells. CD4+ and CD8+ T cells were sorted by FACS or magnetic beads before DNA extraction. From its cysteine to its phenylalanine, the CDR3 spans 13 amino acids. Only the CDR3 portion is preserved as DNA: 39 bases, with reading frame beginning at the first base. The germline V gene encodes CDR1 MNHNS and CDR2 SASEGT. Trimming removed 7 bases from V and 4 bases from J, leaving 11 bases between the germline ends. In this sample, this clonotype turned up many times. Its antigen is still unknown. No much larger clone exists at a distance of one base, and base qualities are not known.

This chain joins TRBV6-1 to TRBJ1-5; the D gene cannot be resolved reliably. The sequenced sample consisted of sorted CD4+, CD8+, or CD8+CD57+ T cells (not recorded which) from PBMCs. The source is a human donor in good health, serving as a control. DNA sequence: TGTGCCAGCACCGCTTATGGGAATCAGCCCCAGCATTTT. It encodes CASTAYGNQPQHF.